This TCR beta chain was sequenced in a study of shared clonotypes between healthy human individuals. Study in general: Per donor, three plates held CD4 naive cells, three held CD4 memory, two held CD8 naive and one held CD8 memory. Study-wide results and limits: Sharing across four donors was seen in 4% to 5.5% of naive CD4 clonotypes.

The assay was immunoSEQ multiplex PCR, and TCRdb's table has in-frame clones only and misses some. The profile covers around 1,000,000 clones, with around 77% appearing a single time and about 0.94% taken by the ten largest. At least ten counts were recorded for this clone. Its cognate antigen is unknown. The germline V gene has CDR1 SGHNT and CDR2 YENEEA. With 5 bases removed from V and 1 base from J, the gap between germline ends came to 8 bases. This CDR3 is built from 13 residues. Recent acute infections and vaccinations were absent in the healthy HIV-negative adult donors. It was into CD45RA+ naive and CD45RA-negative memory subsets that the CD4+ cells were split.

The rearrangement links TRBV11-3 to TRBJ2-5, with a weak D call TRBD2 (6 bases). The TCR comes from a man aged 18 to 29 in good health. Some clones in this sample may be carry-over from other donors' samples. The specimen was memory CD4+ T cells from PBMCs. Subset defined: CD45RA-negative fraction. CDR3 amino acids: CASSAGLQETQYF. Here the CDR3 DNA reads TGTGCCAGCAGCGCGGGGCTCCAAGAGACCCAGTACTTC.